The clone carrying this T cell receptor (beta chain) was recorded many times. Its antigen is not known. This sample stems from a study of identical twins. Study-wide results and caveats: Conclusions were drawn cross-sectionally by statistical analysis, without following the same donors. One should note that invariant MAIT and iNKT cells could partly confound zero-insertion analyses. Abundant beta clonotypes from cord blood bore fewer insertions; memory repertoires lacked this pattern.

With template switching, a universal primer site was added, and the cDNA carried unique molecular identifiers. Each CDR3 protein gets one entry after TCRdb re-called the 5' RACE reads with MiXCR. The sample shows 420,000 or so distinct CDR3 sequences, 18% of them seen only once. The trim removed 0 bases at V and 2 bases at J, leaving 10 bases unmatched. The CDR3 spans 16 residues. CDR1 is DFQATT and CDR2 is SNEGSKA in the germline V gene (reference sequence). J is TRBJ2-7 and V is TRBV20-1; 7 nucleotides match TRBD2. The sample was naive T cells sorted from blood. The origin of this receptor is a man between 50 and 59 years old in good health. CDR3: CSARELSLAETYEQYF. The CDR3 coding sequence is TGCAGTGCTAGAGAATTATCGCTAGCGGAGACCTACGAGCAGTACTTC.